Sequencing of this TCR beta chain was carried out in a study of CD4 and CD8 cells across lung adenocarcinoma regions. The patients had localized lung adenocarcinoma, a non-small cell subtype. This clonotype was counted between two and nine times. TCRdb fed the PCR reads into MiXCR, producing one record per CDR3 protein. The repertoire holds approximately 19,000 distinct CDR3 sequences, with around half as singletons. The length of the CDR3 is 12 residues. Germline trimming cut 7 bases from V and 4 bases from J; bases unmatched to any gene: 2. CDR1 and CDR2 (germline): MNHNS, SASEGT. The sample comprised CD8+ T cells from the center of a lung tumor. This chain links TRBV6-1 with TRBJ1-2; TRBD1 aligns across 8 bases. The origin of this receptor is a female donor with lung adenocarcinoma. The CD4 and CD8 labels of this study may be unreliable. The CDR3 DNA follows: TGTGCCAGCACAGACAGGGGCTATGGCTACACCTTC. It translates to CASTDRGYGYTF.